These T cell receptor beta chains were read from a single sample in a study of T cells in Graves' hyperthyroidism and ophthalmopathy. TCRdb independently ran MiXCR on the multiplex PCR reads; one entry per CDR3 protein. Of fewer than 400,000 distinct CDR3 sequences in the sample, 20% to 30% were seen once. Sequenced: blood. These receptors were collected from a middle-aged man with Graves' hyperthyroidism. Each CDR3 is given with its conserved first and last residue. The D gene is left open where the match is weak. Clone size appears in some rows only: once, few, many, or a class for an expanded clone.

J gene | D gene | clone size | V gene | CDR3 protein | CDR3 DNA
TRBJ2-5 | TRBD2 | few | TRBV7-2 | CASSPRLAAGVGTQYF | TGTGCCAGCAGCCCCCGACTAGCGGCCGGGGTAGGGACCCAGTACTTC
TRBJ2-5 | TRBD1 | many | TRBV28 | CASSRTKTGVETQYF | TGTGCCAGCAGCCGAACAAAGACAGGGGTAGAGACCCAGTACTTC
TRBJ2-2 | . | . | TRBV6-1 | CASSAMTSNTGELFF | TGTGCCAGCAGTGCGATGACATCGAACACCGGGGAGCTGTTTTTT
TRBJ2-3 | TRBD2 | few | TRBV7-6 | CASSHKILGLAEGDFTDTQYF | TGTGCCAGCAGCCATAAGATTCTGGGACTAGCGGAGGGGGATTTCACAGATACGCAGTATTTT
TRBJ2-7 | TRBD2 | many | TRBV2 | CASSDFRLAGNSYEQYF | TGTGCCAGCAGTGACTTCCGACTAGCGGGAAACTCCTACGAGCAGTACTTC
TRBJ2-1 | TRBD1 | . | TRBV12-3/TRBV12-4 | CASSVGQGEGNEQFF | TGTGCCAGCAGTGTTGGACAGGGGGAAGGCAATGAGCAGTTCTTC
TRBJ2-1 | . | . | TRBV6-2/TRBV6-3 | CASSQILGVENNEQFF | TGTGCCAGCAGTCAAATCCTAGGAGTAGAAAACAATGAGCAGTTCTTC
TRBJ1-1 | TRBD1 | . | TRBV6-6 | CASSYPGQGKTEAFF | TGTGCCAGCAGTTACCCCGGACAGGGAAAGACTGAAGCTTTCTTT
TRBJ2-7 | TRBD1 | few | TRBV12-3/TRBV12-4 | CASSLWDRSYEQYF | TGTGCCAGCAGTTTATGGGACAGGTCCTACGAGCAGTACTTC
TRBJ2-1 | . | few | TRBV7-9 | CASSADTGSDEQFF | TGTGCCAGCAGCGCGGATACCGGGAGTGATGAGCAGTTCTTC
TRBJ2-5 | . | once | TRBV19 | CASSAGLAKETQYF | TGTGCCAGTAGTGCAGGGCTAGCGAAAGAGACCCAGTACTTC
TRBJ2-1 | TRBD2 | many | TRBV5-1 | CASSSGLAGVWNEQFF | TGCGCCAGCAGCTCCGGACTAGCGGGAGTTTGGAATGAGCAGTTCTTC
TRBJ1-1 | . | . | TRBV3-1 | CASSQEFRGPEAFF | TGTGCCAGCAGCCAAGAGTTCAGGGGCCCTGAAGCTTTCTTT
TRBJ2-7 | TRBD2 | many | TRBV2 | CASSTTSGGTYEQYF | TGTGCCAGCAGTACAACTAGCGGAGGGACCTACGAGCAGTACTTC
TRBJ2-3 | . | many | TRBV27 | CASSFRVELDTQYF | TGTGCCAGCAGTTTTAGAGTGGAATTAGATACGCAGTATTTT
TRBJ1-1 | . | many | TRBV20-1 | CSASSSNTEAFF | TGCAGTGCTAGCAGCTCAAACACTGAAGCTTTCTTT
TRBJ1-2 | . | . | TRBV28 | CASSLEREGYTF | TGTGCCAGCAGTTTGGAAAGGGAAGGCTACACCTTC
TRBJ2-7 | TRBD1 | once | TRBV10-3 | CAITSGTGPYEQYF | TGTGCCATCACATCCGGGACAGGGCCCTACGAGCAGTACTTC
TRBJ2-7 | TRBD2 | few | TRBV20-1 | CSAWTSYEQYF | TGCAGTGCGTGGACTAGCTACGAGCAGTACTTC
TRBJ1-2 | TRBD1 | many | TRBV28 | CASSLEGARGYTF | TGTGCCAGCAGTTTAGAGGGGGCGCGTGGCTACACCTTC
TRBJ2-2 | TRBD1 | . | TRBV25-1 | CASHSPGQGGTGELFF | TGTGCCAGCCATAGCCCGGGACAGGGCGGGACCGGGGAGCTGTTTTTT
TRBJ2-5 | . | . | TRBV12-5 | CASGLVGQETQYF | TGTGCTAGTGGTTTGGTGGGTCAAGAGACCCAGTACTTC